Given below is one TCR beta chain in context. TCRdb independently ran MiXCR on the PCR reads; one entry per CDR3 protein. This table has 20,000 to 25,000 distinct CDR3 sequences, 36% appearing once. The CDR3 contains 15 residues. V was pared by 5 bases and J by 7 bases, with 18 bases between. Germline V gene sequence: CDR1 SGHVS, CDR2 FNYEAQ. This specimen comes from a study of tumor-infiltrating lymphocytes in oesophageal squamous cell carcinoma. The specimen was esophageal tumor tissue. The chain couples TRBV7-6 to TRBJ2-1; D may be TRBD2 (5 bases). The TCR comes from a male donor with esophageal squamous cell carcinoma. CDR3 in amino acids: CASSLNEGWLNEQFF. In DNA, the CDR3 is TGTGCCAGCAGCCTAAACGAGGGTTGGTTAAATGAGCAGTTCTTC.